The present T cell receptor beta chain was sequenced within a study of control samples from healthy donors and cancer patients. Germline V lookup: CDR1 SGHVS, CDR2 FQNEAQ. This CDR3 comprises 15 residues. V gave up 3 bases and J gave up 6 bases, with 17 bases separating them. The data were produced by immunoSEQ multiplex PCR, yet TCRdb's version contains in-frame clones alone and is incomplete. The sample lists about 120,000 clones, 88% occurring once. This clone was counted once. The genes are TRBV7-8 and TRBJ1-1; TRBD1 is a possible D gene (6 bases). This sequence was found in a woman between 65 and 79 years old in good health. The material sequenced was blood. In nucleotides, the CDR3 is TGTGCCAGCAGCTTCCGGGACAATGAGGGGTCTGAAGCTTTCTTT. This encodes CASSFRDNEGSEAFF.